This is a list of T cell receptor beta chains from one sample in a study of T cell responses to AZD1222 COVID-19 vaccine. Sequenced by immunoSEQ multiplex PCR; TCRdb stores in-frame clones only, minus some. This sample has just over 90,000 clones, with approximately 92% found just once. The starting material was peripheral blood, obtained 28 days after the second AZD1222 dose. These receptors came from an adult who received the AZD1222 COVID-19 vaccine. Both conserved end residues are part of each CDR3. Fields, in order: V gene, J gene, D gene, clone size, CDR3 protein, CDR3 DNA. D genes are given only for firm matches. Clone sizes are given selectively: once, few, many, or a class where the clone is expanded.

>TRBV19|TRBJ2-1|NA|NA
CASSIDGQGLGSSYNEQFF
TGTGCCAGTAGTATAGATGGTCAGGGGTTAGGGAGCTCCTACAATGAGCAGTTCTTC
>TRBV6-5|TRBJ2-7|NA|NA
CASSTGRGITYEQYF
TGTGCCAGCAGTACAGGGCGGGGGATTACCTACGAGCAGTACTTC
>TRBV28|TRBJ2-7|NA|NA
CASSFHLALQTYEQYF
TGTGCCAGCAGTTTCCACCTGGCCCTCCAGACCTACGAGCAGTACTTC
>TRBV6-5|TRBJ2-3|NA|once
CASEATDTQYF
TGTGCCAGCGAAGCGACGGATACGCAGTATTTT
>TRBV10-3|TRBJ1-2|TRBD1|NA
CAISGQGDYGYTF
TGTGCCATCAGTGGACAGGGGGACTATGGCTACACCTTC
>TRBV7-2|TRBJ2-2|NA|NA
CASSLGRTNTGELFF
TGTGCCAGCAGCTTGGGACGGACGAACACCGGGGAGCTGTTTTTT
>TRBV6-6|TRBJ2-1|NA|NA
CASSVTGLSEQFF
TGTGCCAGCAGTGTTACTGGACTGTCGGAGCAGTTCTTC
>TRBV29-1|TRBJ2-5|NA|once
CSVEGGREVGETQYF
TGCAGCGTTGAAGGGGGCAGGGAGGTAGGAGAGACCCAGTACTTC
>TRBV25-1|TRBJ1-2|NA|NA
CASSALSVGYTF
TGTGCCAGCAGTGCCCTATCTGTGGGCTACACCTTC
>TRBV11-3|TRBJ2-1|NA|NA
CASSLSQGYNEQFF
TGTGCCAGCAGCTTATCACAGGGCTACAATGAGCAGTTCTTC
>TRBV4-1|TRBJ2-3|TRBD2|NA
CASSHLGLADTDTQYF
TGCGCCAGCAGCCACCTTGGACTAGCGGACACAGATACGCAGTATTTT
>TRBV2|TRBJ2-7|TRBD2|once
CASRRPGTSHASSYEQYF
TGTGCCAGCAGACGGCCCGGGACTAGTCATGCGAGCTCCTACGAGCAGTACTTC
>TRBV6-2/TRBV6-3|TRBJ2-3|TRBD1|medium-sized
CASSYSPGQGTDTQYF
TGTGCCAGCAGTTACTCCCCGGGACAGGGCACAGATACGCAGTATTTT
>TRBV7-2|TRBJ1-5|NA|NA
CASSQTSGSLGNQPQHF
TGTGCCAGCAGCCAAACCTCAGGGTCGTTGGGCAATCAGCCCCAGCATTTT
>TRBV6-5|TRBJ1-1|TRBD1|NA
CASSYRRQGWTEAFF
TGTGCCAGCAGTTACCGCCGACAGGGATGGACTGAAGCTTTCTTT
>TRBV4-2|TRBJ1-5|NA|few
CASSQDPAGIYQPQHF
TGTGCCAGCAGCCAAGATCCAGCGGGCATTTATCAGCCCCAGCATTTT
>TRBV5-1|TRBJ2-5|NA|NA
CASSPQGETQYF
TGCGCCAGCAGCCCACAGGGAGAGACCCAGTACTTC
>TRBV30|TRBJ1-4|NA|NA
CAWTDVGGTNEKLFF
TGTGCCTGGACCGATGTTGGGGGCACTAATGAAAAACTGTTTTTT
>TRBV30|TRBJ1-6|NA|NA
CAWSVGPESPLHF
TGTGCCTGGAGTGTAGGCCCAGAATCACCCCTCCACTTT
>TRBV10-3|TRBJ1-3|NA|NA
CAGNSGNTIYF
TGTGCCGGGAACTCTGGAAACACCATATATTTT
>TRBV5-1|TRBJ1-1|NA|NA
CASSLDQGMNTEAFF
TGCGCCAGCAGCTTGGATCAGGGGATGAACACTGAAGCTTTCTTT
>TRBV28|TRBJ2-1|NA|NA
CASTAPGRYSYNEQFF
TGTGCCAGCACCGCTCCGGGACGGTACTCCTACAATGAGCAGTTCTTC
>TRBV6-4|TRBJ2-1|TRBD2|NA
CASSSTSGGPNEQFF
TGTGCCAGCAGCTCGACTAGCGGGGGGCCCAATGAGCAGTTCTTC
>TRBV25-1|TRBJ2-7|NA|NA
CASTGTKSSYEQYF
TGTGCTAGCACCGGGACCAAAAGCTCCTACGAGCAGTACTTC
>TRBV27|TRBJ2-7|NA|NA
CASSLDRYSYEQYF
TGTGCCAGCTCATTAGACAGGTACTCCTACGAGCAGTACTTC
>TRBV18|TRBJ1-5|NA|NA
CASSPRPGENQPQHF
TGTGCCAGCTCACCAAGGCCAGGGGAGAATCAGCCCCAGCATTTT
>TRBV11-1|TRBJ2-7|TRBD1|NA
CASSDRGYEQYF
TGTGCCAGCAGTGACAGGGGCTACGAGCAGTACTTC
>TRBV11-1|TRBJ2-3|NA|NA
CASSLERTDFDTQYF
TGTGCCAGCAGCTTGGAGCGGACCGACTTTGATACGCAGTATTTT
>TRBV7-2|TRBJ2-7|NA|NA
CASSLGGPGYEQYF
TGTGCCAGCAGCTTAGGAGGGCCCGGCTACGAGCAGTACTTC
>TRBV30|TRBJ1-1|NA|NA
CAYRHLNTEAFF
TGTGCCTACCGGCATTTGAACACTGAAGCTTTCTTT
>TRBV5-1|TRBJ1-1|TRBD1|NA
CASSLQGEDTEAFF
TGCGCCAGCAGCTTACAGGGGGAGGACACTGAAGCTTTCTTT